Sequencing of this T cell receptor beta chain was carried out in a study of blood T cell repertoires in COVID-19 (dated by TCRdb to 2020 to 2022). Regarding the study in general: Collaborator samples came from the United States, Italy and Spain and covered acute and convalescent phases of COVID-19. The sample metadata nearly always contained a de-identified subject ID, COVID-19 status, age in years and sex. Deeply sampled blood TCRbeta repertoires from subjects exposed to, actively infected with, or recovered from COVID-19 were included in the dataset. A freely available public database, intended as a resource for researchers studying the immune response to SARS-CoV-2, is where the repertoires were released. Where available, HLA class I and class II types were obtained from metadata supplied by the sample provider rather than from assay-based typing. The material from the prospective study consisted of cDNA or gDNA derived from T cells, B-cell-depleted T cells, or PBMCs. The samples were drawn from two sources: the first 160 participants of the ongoing ImmuneRACE study, and 950 to 1,500 subjects contributed by 6 global collaborators. Study-wide conclusions, independent of this receptor: Clinical and demographic metadata were provided uncurated, with the amount varying by source and participant.

CDR1 and CDR2, per the germline V gene (reference sequence), are MNHEY and SMNVEV. Deletion took 2 bases off V and 2 bases off J, with a span of 14 bases between the germline ends. The CDR3, cysteine through phenylalanine, is 16 amino acids long. The read is trimmed to its CDR3 DNA, 48 bases read in frame from base 1. TCRbeta CDR3 regions were amplified from genomic DNA by means of the immunoSEQ Assay, a bias-controlled multiplex PCR. Concerning the study's data processing: The number of nucleated cells in each sample was estimated by amplification of reference gene primers within the assay. To quantify the absolute abundance of each unique TCRbeta CDR3 rearrangement, sequence reads were collapsed and filtered. For each sample, productive Simpson clonality was calculated as the square root of Simpson's diversity index over productive rearrangements. This is the immuneACCESS table as TCRdb keeps it, with only in-frame sequences that have V and J called. A part of the clones is gone; compared with another copy, unresolved V genes explain less than half, and the rest is unexplained. That table supplies the V and J calls and clone size; D and trimming were determined from the DNA. Counted in this sample were about 200,000 clones; 88% of them appeared once. The ten biggest clones cover approximately 4.5% of the sample.

Comment on this clone: The specificity of this receptor is unknown. No base quality values were provided; no much bigger clone lies one nucleotide off.

The collaborating institutions used their own protocols to collect whole blood in K2EDTA tubes. Collaborator samples were shipped for TCRbeta analysis as frozen whole blood, isolated PBMCs, or DNA extracted from either sample type. This chain is built from TRBV27 and TRBJ2-3, with the D gene call left open. Material: peripheral blood. The TCR originated in a human donor in a cohort sampled during active COVID-19. The nucleotide sequence reads as follows: TGTGCCAGCAGTTTAAGTCCAGTGGGCCACACAGATACGCAGTATTTT. The encoded protein is CASSLSPVGHTDTQYF.